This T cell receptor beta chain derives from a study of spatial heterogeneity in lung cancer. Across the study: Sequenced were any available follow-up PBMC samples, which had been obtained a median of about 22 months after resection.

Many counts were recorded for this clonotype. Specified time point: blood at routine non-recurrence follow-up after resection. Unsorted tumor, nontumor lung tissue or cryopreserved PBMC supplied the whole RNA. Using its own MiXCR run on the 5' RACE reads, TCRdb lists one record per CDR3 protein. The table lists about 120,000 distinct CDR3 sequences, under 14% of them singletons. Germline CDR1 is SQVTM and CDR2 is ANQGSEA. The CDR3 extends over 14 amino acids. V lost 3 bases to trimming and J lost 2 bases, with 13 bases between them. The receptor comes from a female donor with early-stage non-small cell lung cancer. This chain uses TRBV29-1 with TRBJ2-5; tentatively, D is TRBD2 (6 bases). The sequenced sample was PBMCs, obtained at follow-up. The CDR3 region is CSVEWEERQETQYF. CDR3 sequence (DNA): TGCAGCGTTGAGTGGGAGGAGCGGCAAGAGACCCAGTACTTC.